Shown below are 24 T cell receptor beta chains from a single sample sequenced in a study of shared clonotypes between healthy human individuals. Assay: immunoSEQ multiplex PCR; the TCRdb copy retains only in-frame clones and omits some. The sample consists of more than 2 million clones, approximately 95% of them appearing once. Specimen: naive CD4+ T cells sorted from blood. The subset here: CD45RA+ positively selected. The receptors were gathered from a man aged 18 to 30 in good health.

The chain joins TRBV29-1 to TRBJ1-1, with D unresolved. The length of the CDR3 is 11 residues. Germline V gene sequence: CDR1 SQVTM, CDR2 ANQGSEA. V gave up 3 bases and J gave up 1 base, with 3 bases separating them. DNA of the CDR3: TGCAGCGTTGACACGAACACTGAAGCTTTCTTT. This codes for CSVDTNTEAFF.

The V and J genes are TRBV4-1 and TRBJ2-3; D gene unclear. Germline CDR1 reads MGHRA; CDR2 reads YSYEKL. The CDR3 has 13 residues. The V and J ends lost 0 bases and 7 bases respectively, with 8 bases between them. CDR3 sequence reads: CASSQEDDYTQYF. In nucleotides, the CDR3 is TGCGCCAGCAGCCAAGAAGATGACTATACGCAGTATTTT.

This clone was detected once. V usage is TRBV5-6 and J usage is TRBJ2-5; D is perhaps TRBD2 (6 bases). Germline CDR1 and CDR2: SGHDT and YYEEEE. V lost 5 bases and J 7 bases, leaving 9 bases between the germline ends. The CDR3 is 11 residues long. CDR3 in amino acids: CASRGGGTQYF. For the CDR3, the DNA is TGTGCCAGCAGGGGAGGAGGGACCCAGTACTTC.

This chain links TRBV4-1 with TRBJ2-2; 13 bases are shared with TRBD2. This CDR3 is built from 18 residues. Germline trimming cut 1 base from V and 0 bases from J; bases unmatched to any gene: 2. In germline, CDR1 is MGHRA, CDR2 YSYEKL. The CDR3 reads CASSQGLAGGANTGELFF. CDR3 DNA sequence: TGCGCCAGCAGCCAAGGACTAGCGGGGGGCGCGAACACCGGGGAGCTGTTTTTT.

Comments on this clone: Other DNA sequences in the same sample also yield this CDR3. The chain couples TRBV18 to TRBJ1-5; D not resolved. Deletions cut 1 base from V and 2 bases from J, with 6 bases between. The CDR3 extends over 14 amino acids. Germline assignment: CDR1 KGHSH and CDR2 LQKENI. For the CDR3, the DNA is TGTGCCAGCTCACCACTTCCCGGCAATCAGCCCCAGCATTTT. Encoded protein: CASSPLPGNQPQHF.

Points on this clone: The sample carries other DNA sequences with the same CDR3. V usage is TRBV10-2 and J usage is TRBJ1-2; no clear D. Germline V CDR1 and CDR2: WSHSY, SAAADI. The V end was cut by 2 bases, the J end by 2 bases, with 3 bases between. The CDR3 runs 12 residues. The CDR3 protein is CASSEPNYGYTF. CDR3 DNA: TGCGCCAGCAGTGAGCCCAACTATGGCTACACCTTC.

As for this clone: The same CDR3 also results from other DNA sequences found in this sample. Written as DNA, the CDR3 is TGTGCCAGCAGTGCCCGATCTGGGGCCAACGTCCTGACTTTC. Residues: CASSARSGANVLTF. This chain joins TRBV2 and TRBJ2-6, with D unresolved. The CDR3 length is 14 residues. From germline, CDR1 is SNHLY and CDR2 FYNNEI. V was pared by 4 bases and J by 1 base, with 5 bases between. Looking up the rest from reference TRBV2 and TRBJ2-6 gives the full variable domain: EPEVTQTPSHQVTQMGQEVILRCVPISNHLYFYWYRQILGQKVEFLVSFYNNEISEKSEIFDDQFSVERPDGSNFTLKIRSTKLEDSAMYFCASSARSGANVLTFGAGSRLTVL.

This clone came up once. The chain is built from TRBV10-3 and TRBJ2-5, with D perhaps TRBD2 (5 bases). The CDR3 is 13 amino acids. With 6 bases removed from V and 1 base from J, the gap between germline ends came to 9 bases. CDR1 and CDR2 (germline): ENHRY, SYGVKD. CDR3 protein: CAIRASPQETQYF. The CDR3 region has the DNA TGTGCCATCAGGGCTAGCCCCCAAGAGACCCAGTACTTC.

The J gene is TRBJ2-3, the V gene TRBV6-5, with TRBD2 matching 12 bases. The trim removed 5 bases at V and 6 bases at J, leaving 3 bases unmatched. Germline V CDR1 and CDR2: MNHEY, SVGAGI. The CDR3 covers 14 residues. The CDR3 spells CASSLAGGGDTQYF. CDR3 DNA sequence: TGTGCCAGCAGTCTAGCGGGAGGGGGGGATACGCAGTATTTT.

Here the CDR3 reads CASTPTPVNTEAFF. The CDR3 nucleotides read TGTGCCAGTACCCCTACCCCCGTGAACACTGAAGCTTTCTTT. V gene TRBV19 combines with J gene TRBJ1-1; D not certain. This CDR3 comprises 14 residues. V was pared by 7 bases and J by 0 bases, with 12 bases between. Germline values: CDR1 LNHDA, CDR2 SQIVND (reference sequence).

The gene calls are TRBV4-3 and TRBJ2-5, with D possibly matching TRBD1 (6 bases). This CDR3 contains 15 residues. Germline V CDR1 and CDR2: LGHNA, YSLEER. Trimming stripped 0 bases from V and 1 base from J, with 9 bases between. The CDR3 protein is CASSQDPDSQETQYF. The CDR3 nucleotides read TGCGCCAGCAGCCAAGATCCGGACAGCCAAGAGACCCAGTACTTC.

The chain uses TRBV30 and TRBJ2-1; 9 positions agree with TRBD2. Germline V gene sequence: CDR1 GTSNPN, CDR2 SVGIG (reference sequence). V shed 8 bases, J shed 1 base, and the junction held 9 bases outside the gene matches. The CDR3 is 15 amino acids. CDR3 region: CARSGGRESYNEQFF. DNA for the CDR3: TGTGCCCGGTCGGGCGGGAGGGAATCCTACAATGAGCAGTTCTTC.

The J gene is TRBJ2-1, the V gene TRBV5-1; 8 bases agree with TRBD1. Trimming at V came to 0 bases and at J to 4 bases, leaving 6 bases not matched to a gene. Germline V gene sequence: CDR1 SGHRS, CDR2 YFSETQ. This CDR3 comprises 16 residues. The CDR3 region has the DNA TGCGCCAGCAGCTTGGATTCAGGACAGGGTTACAATGAGCAGTTCTTC. This codes for CASSLDSGQGYNEQFF.

This chain connects TRBV6-5 to TRBJ1-2; a possible D gene is TRBD1 (5 bases). This CDR3 has 14 amino acids. Trimming cost V 6 bases and J 2 bases, with 13 bases left between them. CDR1 and CDR2 from the germline V gene are MNHEY and SVGAGI. The CDR3 bases are TGTGCCAGCAGGGGGATCGGGGGAAACTATGGCTACACCTTC. Protein product: CASRGIGGNYGYTF.

The rearrangement joins TRBV9 to TRBJ2-5; TRBD2 aligns across 9 bases. J lost 2 bases, V lost 4 bases, and 6 bases had no gene match. Germline V gene sequence: CDR1 SGDLS, CDR2 YYNGEE. The CDR3 sequence is 15 residues long. In DNA form, the CDR3 reads TGTGCCAGCAGCACCCAACTAGCGGGTCAAGAGACCCAGTACTTC. Protein: CASSTQLAGQETQYF. Using reference TRBV9 and TRBJ2-5 for the parts outside the CDR3, the full variable domain is DSGVTQTPKHLITATGQRVTLRCSPRSGDLSVYWYQQSLDQGLQFLIQYYNGEERAKGNILERFSAQQFPDLHSELNLSSLELGDSALYFCASSTQLAGQETQYFGPGTRLLVL.

The rearrangement links TRBV21-1 to TRBJ1-2; TRBD1 is taken as the D call from the table, unchecked against the DNA. TRBV21-1 is designated a pseudogene. CDR3 length: 15 residues. CDR3: CASYQPRGRWHGYTF. The CDR3 DNA sequence: TGTGCCAGCTACCAGCCCAGGGGGCGATGGCACGGCTACACCTTC.

To note about this clone: This sample includes further DNA sequences coding for the same CDR3. The chain joins TRBV7-2 to TRBJ2-7; D gene unclear. Germline assignment: CDR1 SGHTA and CDR2 FQGNSA. V shed 5 bases and J shed 4 bases, with 9 bases lying between them. This CDR3 spans 12 amino acids. CDR3 nucleotides: TGTGCCAGCAGCCCCACCCCTTACGAGCAGTACTTC. Translation: CASSPTPYEQYF.

This clone has just one count. The genes are TRBV27 and TRBJ1-1; D is undetermined. V lost 3 bases to trimming and J lost 5 bases, with 16 bases between them. The germline gives CDR1 MNHEY, CDR2 SMNVEV (reference sequence). This CDR3 contains 15 residues. The CDR3 nucleotides read TGTGCCAGCAGTTTTGACATGGCAAGCCTTACTGAAGCTTTCTTT. Translated, it gives CASSFDMASLTEAFF.

This clone was detected once. This chain links TRBV13 with TRBJ2-7; TRBD2 matches 12 bases. V was pared by 5 bases and J by 2 bases, with 4 bases of the junction left unmatched. This CDR3 is built from 15 residues. CDR1 is PRHDT and CDR2 is FYEKMQ in the germline V gene (reference sequence). The chain's CDR3 is CASSTGLAGPYEQYF. The CDR3, as DNA: TGTGCCAGCAGCACCGGACTAGCGGGACCCTACGAGCAGTACTTC.

The J gene is TRBJ1-1, the V gene TRBV9; 9 bases are a match to TRBD1. The CDR3 extends over 16 amino acids. Germline loops: CDR1 SGDLS, CDR2 YYNGEE. J lost 5 bases, V lost 3 bases, and 11 bases had no gene match. In nucleotides, the CDR3 is TGTGCCAGCAGCGCTAATGGGGGACAGGGTAGGACTGAAGCTTTCTTT. It codes for CASSANGGQGRTEAFF.

The count of this clone is one. The genes are TRBV11-3 and TRBJ1-3, with D possibly being TRBD1 (6 bases). Looked up from germline, CDR1 is SGHNT and CDR2 is YENEEA. The CDR3 totals 18 residues. Trimming pared 3 bases from V and 1 base from J, leaving 19 bases between. The CDR3 spells CASSLPWDTTESGNTIYF. CDR3 DNA sequence: TGTGCCAGCAGCTTGCCGTGGGACACCACGGAATCTGGAAACACCATATATTTT.

Notes on this clone: Other DNA sequences in this sample translate to the same CDR3. This chain links TRBV6-5 with TRBJ2-7, with D possibly matching TRBD1 (5 bases). From germline, CDR1 is MNHEY and CDR2 SVGAGI. This CDR3 has 13 amino acids. V was shortened by 2 bases and J by 3 bases, with 8 bases between the two germline ends. In DNA, the CDR3 is TGTGCCAGCAGTTACAGGGGTGGCTACGAGCAGTACTTC. Protein product: CASSYRGGYEQYF.

The chain links TRBV28 to TRBJ2-5, with unresolved D. Trimming took 3 bases from V and 2 from J, leaving 7 bases between them. Germline CDR1 MDHEN, CDR2 SYDVKM. This CDR3 contains 13 residues. The CDR3 nucleotides are TGTGCCAGCAGTTTGTCAGCACAAGAGACCCAGTACTTC. This translates into CASSLSAQETQYF. Using reference TRBV28 and TRBJ2-5 for the parts outside the CDR3, the full variable domain is DVKVTQSSRYLVKRTGEKVFLECVQDMDHENMFWYRQDPGLGLRLIYFSYDVKMKEKGDIPEGYSVSREKKERFSLILESASTNQTSMYLCASSLSAQETQYFGPGTRLLVL.

This clone was found once. The chain has TRBV27 and TRBJ2-1, with D maybe TRBD2 (5 bases). Germline V gives CDR1 MNHEY, CDR2 SMNVEV (reference sequence). V lost 5 bases, J lost 2 bases, and 13 bases lay in between. The CDR3 is made up of 15 amino acids. CDR3 in amino acids: CASSPPRVTYNEQFF. The DNA of the CDR3 is TGTGCCAGCAGTCCACCGCGGGTTACCTACAATGAGCAGTTCTTC.